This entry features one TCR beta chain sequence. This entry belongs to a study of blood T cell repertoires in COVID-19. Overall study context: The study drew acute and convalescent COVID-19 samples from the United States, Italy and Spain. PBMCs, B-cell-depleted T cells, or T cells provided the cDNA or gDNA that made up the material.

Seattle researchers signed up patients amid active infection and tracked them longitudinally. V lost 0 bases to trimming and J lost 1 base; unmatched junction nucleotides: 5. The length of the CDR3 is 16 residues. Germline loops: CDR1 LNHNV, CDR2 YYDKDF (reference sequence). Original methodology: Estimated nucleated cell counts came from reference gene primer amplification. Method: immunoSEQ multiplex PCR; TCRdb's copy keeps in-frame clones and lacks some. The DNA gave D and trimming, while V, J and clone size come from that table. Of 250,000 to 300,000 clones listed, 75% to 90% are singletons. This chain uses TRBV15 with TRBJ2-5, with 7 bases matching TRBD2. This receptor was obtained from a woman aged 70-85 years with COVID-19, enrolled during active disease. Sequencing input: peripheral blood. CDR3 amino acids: CATSRDRAGTQETQYF. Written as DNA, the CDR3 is TGTGCCACCAGCAGAGATCGAGCGGGAACCCAAGAGACCCAGTACTTC.